This T cell receptor (beta chain) was documented in a study of identical twins. General study results and limits: The authors drew conclusions from cross-sectional statistical analysis rather than following the same donors.

With 0 bases removed from V and 6 bases from J, the gap between germline ends came to 15 bases. The germline V gene has CDR1 LNHNV and CDR2 YYDKDF (reference sequence). The CDR3 spans 15 residues. TCRdb re-analysed the 5' RACE reads in MiXCR, keeping a single row per CDR3 protein. The data show hundreds of thousands of distinct CDR3 sequences, roughly 7% seen once. This clonotype was detected a few times. Its antigen is as yet unknown. The same sample was also used in a study of yellow fever vaccine responses in identical twins.

The clonotype was recovered from a woman younger than 35 in good health. Sequenced material: memory (CD45RO+) T cells sorted from blood. The V gene is TRBV15, the J gene TRBJ2-7, with D possibly being TRBD1 or TRBD2 (6 bases each). The CDR3 nucleotides read TGTGCCACCAGCAGAGAACGGGGGCTATCCGCCGAGCAGTACTTC. Translation gives CATSRERGLSAEQYF.